This entry features one T cell receptor beta chain sequence. Its cognate antigen is unknown. Germline values: CDR1 MDHEN, CDR2 SYDVKM. V dropped 3 bases and J dropped 1 base, with 9 bases sitting between them. This CDR3 has 15 residues. The survey-level immunoSEQ assay was used. Some clones are missing from TCRdb's copy, which holds only in-frame ones; the method was immunoSEQ multiplex PCR. The profile shows almost 20,000 clones, about four fifths of them singletons. This sample was taken from a study of STAT5B mutations in CD4+ large granular lymphocyte leukemia. Study conclusions and caveats: CD4-sorted patient repertoires seemed more clonal than healthy CD4+ repertoires. Higher CD4+ than CD8+ T-LGLL clonality might reflect small sample size.

The chain combines TRBV28 with TRBJ2-2; perhaps TRBD1 as D (6 bases). This TCR was recovered from a human donor in good health. Sequenced material: CD4+ T cells from blood buffy coats. The CDR3 region is CASSFPRGNTGELFF. DNA of the CDR3: TGTGCCAGCAGTTTCCCCAGGGGGAACACCGGGGAGCTGTTTTTT.